This is a list of T cell receptor beta chains from one sample in a study of blood T cell repertoires in COVID-19. Generated by immunoSEQ multiplex PCR, the TCRdb table keeps only in-frame clones and is missing some. Counted here are under 500,000 clones, about 89% occurring once; the ten biggest clones make up roughly 4%. The sequenced sample consisted of peripheral blood. The source of these receptors is a woman between 25 and 40 years old with acute or convalescent COVID-19. The CDR3 runs from the conserved cysteine through the conserved F or W. D genes are given only for firm matches. Only some rows state a clone size, as once, few, many or a class for expanded clones.

d_call j_call cdr3_length v_call clone_size cdr3_nt cdr3_aa
TRBD1 TRBJ2-5 15 TRBV5-4 NA TGTGCCAGCAGCTTGGGACAGGGATCTAGAGAGACCCAGTACTTC CASSLGQGSRETQYF
NA TRBJ1-1 12 TRBV30 NA TGTGCCTGGAGGGAGGAACAGAGTGAAGCTTTCTTT CAWREEQSEAFF
TRBD1 TRBJ1-1 12 TRBV18 NA TGTGCCAGCTCACGGGACAGAAATGAAGCTTTCTTT CASSRDRNEAFF
NA TRBJ2-5 13 TRBV5-1 few TGCGCCAGCAGCTTGGGGCCTCAAGAGACCCAGTACTTC CASSLGPQETQYF
NA TRBJ2-5 11 TRBV20-1 NA TGCAGTGCTAGGGGCAGCGAGACCCAGTACTTC CSARGSETQYF
TRBD2 TRBJ2-7 15 TRBV3-1/TRBV3-2 NA TGTGCCAGCAGAGGTCCGGTAGCGGGGGGGTACGAGCAGTACTTC CASRGPVAGGYEQYF
NA TRBJ2-5 15 TRBV24-1 NA TGTGCCACCAGTGATTTATCGGGGGTCGGGGAGACCCAGTACTTC CATSDLSGVGETQYF
NA TRBJ2-7 15 TRBV15 NA TGTGCCACCAGCAGAGATGAGGGGGGGGAATACGAGCAGTACTTC CATSRDEGGEYEQYF
NA TRBJ2-2 13 TRBV30 NA TGTGCCTGGAGTGGGACCTCGGGGGGGGAGCTGTTTTTT CAWSGTSGGELFF
NA TRBJ1-1 15 TRBV9 once TGTGCCAGCAGCTCCATGGACAGTATGAACACTGAAGCTTTCTTT CASSSMDSMNTEAFF
NA TRBJ2-2 15 TRBV2 NA TGTGCCAGCAGTAGGTTGGGGAGGAACACCGGGGAGCTGTTTTTT CASSRLGRNTGELFF
NA TRBJ1-4 12 TRBV4-1 NA TGCGCCAGCAGGAGGGTCGGCGAAAAACTGTTTTTT CASRRVGEKLFF
TRBD1 TRBJ2-2 13 TRBV9 NA TGTGCCAGCAGCCAGGGGGATACCGGGGAGCTGTTTTTT CASSQGDTGELFF
TRBD2 TRBJ2-5 16 TRBV10-1 NA TGCGCCAGCAGTGCCACACGACTAGCGGAGGGGGAGACCCAGTACTTC CASSATRLAEGETQYF
NA TRBJ2-1 14 TRBV5-1 NA TGCGCCAGCAGCCCCCAATTTGGTGACAATCAGCAGTTCTTC CASSPQFGDNQQFF
NA TRBJ2-7 19 TRBV27 NA TGTGCCAGCAGTTTAAAGAGGGATCTATTGGTTCCCTCTCTCTACGAGCAGTACTTC CASSLKRDLLVPSLYEQYF
TRBD1 TRBJ1-2 13 TRBV7-9 NA TGTGCCAGCAGTGATGGACAGGGCAGGGGCTACACCTTC CASSDGQGRGYTF
TRBD1 TRBJ1-1 13 TRBV4-1 few TGCGCCAGCAGCCAGACAGGGCCCACTGAAGCTTTCTTT CASSQTGPTEAFF
TRBD1 TRBJ1-6 17 TRBV28 NA TGTGCCAGCAGTTCCCCACAGGGGGCGAGGGGTAATTCACCCCTCCACTTT CASSSPQGARGNSPLHF
NA TRBJ2-7 13 TRBV5-6 NA TGTGCCAGCAGCTTTCCGGGGTCCTACGAGCAGTACTTC CASSFPGSYEQYF
NA TRBJ1-4 14 TRBV18 NA TGTGCCAGCTCACCCCAGCGGGGTCATGTAAAACTGTTTTTT CASSPQRGHVKLFF
NA TRBJ1-4 13 TRBV2 NA TGTGCCAGCAAGCGGGGGAAGGATGAAAAACTGTTTTTT CASKRGKDEKLFF
TRBD1 TRBJ1-2 14 TRBV6-6 many TGTGCCAGCACCCCCGCGGACAGGGGGTATGGCTACACCTTC CASTPADRGYGYTF
TRBD2 TRBJ2-6 17 TRBV4-1 once TGCGCCAGCAGCCAAGATGGGCCGGGGGGTGGGGCCAACGTCCTGACTTTC CASSQDGPGGGANVLTF
TRBD1 TRBJ1-1 16 TRBV6-1 NA TGTGCCAGCAGTGAAGCCGGGACAGGGGGATTCCCTGAAGCTTTCTTT CASSEAGTGGFPEAFF
TRBD2 TRBJ2-7 16 TRBV3-1/TRBV3-2 NA TGTGCCAGCAGTCAAGCCCTAGCGGGGGGGCCCGACGAGCAGTACTTC CASSQALAGGPDEQYF
NA TRBJ1-4 15 TRBV5-1 few TGCGCCAGCAGCTTGGGGGCAGGGTATAATGAAAAACTGTTTTTT CASSLGAGYNEKLFF
NA TRBJ2-5 11 TRBV2 NA TGTGCCAGCAGCCCCCCCGGGACCCAGTACTTC CASSPPGTQYF
TRBD2 TRBJ2-3 14 TRBV6-5 NA TGTGCCAGTATTAGCGGGGGGGACACAGATACGCAGTATTTT CASISGGDTDTQYF
TRBD1 TRBJ1-2 13 TRBV5-6 NA TGTGCCAGCAGCCCGCAGGGGGCGCGGGGCTACACCTTC CASSPQGARGYTF
TRBD1 TRBJ2-1 16 TRBV7-9 NA TGTGCCAGCAGCTCCTCACCCGCCGGGACAGGTAATGAGCAGTTCTTC CASSSSPAGTGNEQFF
TRBD1 TRBJ2-2 17 TRBV7-9 NA TGTGCCAGCAGCCAACCCCCGGGACAGGGTAACACCGGGGAGCTGTTTTTT CASSQPPGQGNTGELFF
TRBD1 TRBJ1-2 12 TRBV29-1 NA TGCAGCGTTGAGGGGACAGCCTATGGCTACACCTTC CSVEGTAYGYTF
NA TRBJ1-1 13 TRBV2 NA TGTGCCAGCAGGAACAGGTTGAACACTGAAGCTTTCTTT CASRNRLNTEAFF
NA TRBJ1-4 15 TRBV6-5 NA TGTGCCAGCTCCGCGGGAAGGCGATTGTGGGAAAAACTGTTTTTT CASSAGRRLWEKLFF
TRBD1 TRBJ1-4 16 TRBV7-9 NA TGTGCCAGCAGCTTAGGATCGTCCAGGGGGAATGAAAAACTGTTTTTT CASSLGSSRGNEKLFF
NA TRBJ2-3 14 TRBV18 NA TGTGCCAGCTCTCCTACTCTGATTGCAGATACGCAGTATTTT CASSPTLIADTQYF
TRBD2 TRBJ2-3 14 TRBV30 NA TGTGCCTGGACTAGCGGACTTAGCACAGATACGCAGTATTTT CAWTSGLSTDTQYF
NA TRBJ2-2 15 TRBV6-1 NA TGTGCCAGCAGTGAATCCACCAGGAACACCGGGGAGCTGTTTTTT CASSESTRNTGELFF
TRBD2 TRBJ2-3 16 TRBV19 once TGTGCCAGTAGTAGTAGCGGGGGGTGGAGCACAGATACGCAGTATTTT CASSSSGGWSTDTQYF
TRBD1 TRBJ2-7 12 TRBV5-1 NA TGCGCCAGCCGGGACAGTGGCTACGAGCAGTACTTC CASRDSGYEQYF
TRBD1 TRBJ2-1 14 TRBV5-1 NA TGCGCCAGCAGCATGACAGGGGGGTACAATGAGCAGTTCTTC CASSMTGGYNEQFF
NA TRBJ1-1 16 TRBV18 NA TGTGCCAGCTCACCACGGCAGGCCCAAATGAACACTGAAGCTTTCTTT CASSPRQAQMNTEAFF
TRBD1 TRBJ2-7 15 TRBV30 NA TGTGCCTGGAGGAGGGGGCGAAGAAGCTCCTACGAGCAGTACTTC CAWRRGRRSSYEQYF
NA TRBJ2-1 16 TRBV18 NA TGTGCCAGCTCACAGAAAATAGCGGATAGCTACAATGAGCAGTTCTTC CASSQKIADSYNEQFF
TRBD1 TRBJ2-1 20 TRBV24-1 NA TGTGCCACCAGTGATTTTTATGACAGGGCGACACAGCGACAAAACAATGAGCAGTTCTTC CATSDFYDRATQRQNNEQFF
NA TRBJ2-5 14 TRBV7-8 NA TGTGCCAGCAGCTTAATGGGACTCGGGGAGACCCAGTACTTC CASSLMGLGETQYF
TRBD2 TRBJ2-5 16 TRBV5-1 NA TGCGCCAGCAGCAAGGGACTAGCGGGGGCTAAAGAGACCCAGTACTTC CASSKGLAGAKETQYF
NA TRBJ2-7 13 TRBV28 NA TGTGCCGGAGGCGGGACGGGAGACTACGAGCAGTACTTC CAGGGTGDYEQYF
NA TRBJ2-7 12 TRBV28 NA TGTGCGATTCAGGCGGGTACCTACGAGCAGTACTTC CAIQAGTYEQYF
NA TRBJ1-5 16 TRBV6-1 NA TGTGCCAGCAGTGAATTCAGGGGTTGGGGCAATCAGCCCCAGCATTTT CASSEFRGWGNQPQHF
TRBD2 TRBJ2-2 15 TRBV2 NA TGTGCCAGCAGGAGGGGACTAGACTACACCGGGGAGCTGTTTTTT CASRRGLDYTGELFF
NA TRBJ2-7 13 TRBV12-3/TRBV12-4 once TGTGCCAGCAGCCGACAGCCTTGGTACGAGCAGTACTTC CASSRQPWYEQYF
NA TRBJ2-2 16 TRBV10-1 NA TGCGCCAGCAGTGAGTTGGCAACAAAGAACACCGGGGAGCTGTTTTTT CASSELATKNTGELFF
NA TRBJ2-3 13 TRBV27 NA TGTGCCAGCAGTTTGACCAGGACAGATACGCAGTATTTT CASSLTRTDTQYF